The 20 T cell receptor beta chains presented below share a single source sample, sequenced in a study of T cell changes during pregnancy in multiple sclerosis. Generated by immunoSEQ multiplex PCR, the TCRdb table keeps only in-frame clones and is missing some. The table has 30,000 or so clones, roughly 91% seen once. Sequenced material: CD4+ T cells from peripheral blood mononuclear cells, taken after pregnancy. Receptor source: a female donor with multiple sclerosis, enrolled in a pregnancy study.

The rearrangement uses TRBV4-3 and TRBJ1-2; 7 bases are a match to TRBD1. V gave up 3 bases and J gave up 5 bases; unmatched junction bases: 3. Per germline, CDR1 LGHNA and CDR2 YSLEER. CDR3 length equals 13 residues. The CDR3 here is CASSHLQGYGYTF. The DNA for the CDR3 is TGCGCCAGCAGCCATCTACAGGGGTATGGCTACACCTTC.

J is TRBJ1-2 and V is TRBV7-2, with D possibly matching TRBD1 (5 bases). CDR3 size: 15 residues. The V and J ends lost 3 bases and 4 bases respectively, with 15 bases between them. Per germline, CDR1 SGHTA and CDR2 FQGNSA. The chain's CDR3 is CASSLDLGGLYGYTF. In DNA form, the CDR3 reads TGTGCCAGCAGCTTGGATTTGGGGGGTCTCTATGGCTACACCTTC.

The V call is TRBV19, the J call TRBJ1-1; 11 bases map to TRBD1. The V segment lost 5 bases and the J segment 3 bases; nucleotides outside the gene matches: 8. Germline V gene data show CDR1 as LNHDA and CDR2 as SQIVND (reference sequence). The length of the CDR3 is 16 residues. The CDR3 spells CASSPQDRGLDTEAFF. The CDR3 DNA is TGTGCCAGTAGTCCGCAGGACAGGGGGCTCGACACTGAAGCTTTCTTT.

This clone appeared a few times. This CDR3 reads CASSLLTYSGANVLTF. CDR3 DNA sequence: TGCGCCAGCAGCCTACTAACTTACTCTGGGGCCAACGTCCTGACTTTC. The chain is built from TRBV5-1 and TRBJ2-6; D is unclear. Germline V gene data show CDR1 as SGHRS and CDR2 as YFSETQ. CDR3 size: 16 residues. V was trimmed by 4 bases and J by 0 bases, leaving 11 bases between them.

V and J are TRBV19 and TRBJ2-7; 11 nucleotides match TRBD2. Unmatched junction bases numbered 16, after V lost 5 bases and J lost 7 bases. The CDR3 has 17 residues. Germline V gene lookup returns CDR1 LNHDA and CDR2 SQIVND (reference sequence). The CDR3 region has the DNA TGTGCCAGTAGTTCGCGAGGACTAGCGGGTGACCCCAAAGAGCAGTACTTC. Protein product: CASSSRGLAGDPKEQYF.

The V call is TRBV7-3, the J call TRBJ1-2; TRBD1 agrees at 8 bases. V was pared by 5 bases and J by 7 bases, with 9 bases of the junction left unmatched. This CDR3 is built from 14 residues. Per germline, CDR1 SGHTA and CDR2 FQGTGA. The CDR3: CASSPDRDGSGYTF. CDR3 nucleotide sequence: TGTGCCAGCAGCCCGGACAGGGACGGGTCTGGCTACACCTTC.

This chain links TRBV30 with TRBJ2-7; weak D call: TRBD2 (6 bases). Trimming took 1 base from V and 0 from J, leaving 13 bases between them. CDR3 length: 15 residues. The germline V gene encodes CDR1 GTSNPN and CDR2 SVGIG (reference sequence). In DNA, the CDR3 is TGTGCCTGGAGTGGGGGGGACCCCGGCTCCTACGAGCAGTACTTC. It is translated as CAWSGGDPGSYEQYF.

This rearrangement joins TRBV6-6 to TRBJ1-2; D is perhaps TRBD1 (6 bases). Germline V gives CDR1 MNHNY, CDR2 SVGAGI (reference sequence). CDR3 length equals 15 residues. The V gene lost 0 bases and the J gene lost 1 base, with 9 bases spanning the gap. The CDR3 protein is CASSYSWTDNYGYTF. In DNA form, the CDR3 reads TGTGCCAGCAGTTACTCGTGGACAGATAACTATGGCTACACCTTC.

This chain uses TRBV30 with TRBJ1-3; no definite D call. CDR1 is GTSNPN, CDR2 SVGIG, per germline (reference sequence). V was cut by 5 bases and J by 0 bases, with 8 bases left in between. The CDR3 runs to 13 residues. The chain's CDR3 is CAWGPISGNTIYF. In DNA form, the CDR3 reads TGTGCCTGGGGGCCCATCTCTGGAAACACCATATATTTT.

This CDR3 is CASSLSGDSANNEQFF. The CDR3 DNA sequence: TGTGCCAGCAGCTTATCAGGCGACAGCGCAAACAATGAGCAGTTCTTC. The rearrangement joins TRBV11-3 to TRBJ2-1; D may be TRBD1 (5 bases). This CDR3 spans 16 amino acids. With 2 bases removed from V and 5 bases from J, the gap between germline ends came to 16 bases. Per germline, CDR1 SGHNT and CDR2 YENEEA.

The chain couples TRBV19 to TRBJ2-7; 7 bases line up with TRBD1. Germline V gene data show CDR1 as LNHDA and CDR2 as SQIVND (reference sequence). Germline trimming cut 7 bases from V and 2 bases from J; bases unmatched to any gene: 8. The CDR3 has 14 amino acids. The DNA for the CDR3 is TGTGCCAGTATCAGGACAGGCCGGGCCTACGAGCAGTACTTC. It codes for CASIRTGRAYEQYF. Supplemented by reference TRBV19 and TRBJ2-7, the full variable domain reads DGGITQSPKYLFRKEGQNVTLSCEQNLNHDAMYWYRQDPGQGLRLIYYSQIVNDFQKGDIAEGYSVSREKKESFPLTVTSAQKNPTAFYLCASIRTGRAYEQYFGPGTRLTVT.

The chain joins TRBV5-4 to TRBJ2-7; possibly TRBD1 for D (6 bases). The CDR3 extends over 14 amino acids. Trimming took 3 bases from V and 6 from J, leaving 16 bases between them. Germline V gene lookup returns CDR1 SGHNT and CDR2 YYREEE (reference sequence). CDR3 sequence reads: CASSYSRDIGEQYF. As DNA, the CDR3 is TGTGCCAGCAGCTACAGCCGGGACATAGGCGAGCAGTACTTC.

CDR3 sequence (DNA): TGTGCCAGTAGGCCAAGGACAGGGGGGAAGAACGAGCAGTACTTC. This encodes CASRPRTGGKNEQYF. The chain links TRBV19 to TRBJ2-7; TRBD1 matches at 10 bases. The V segment lost 6 bases and the J segment 5 bases; nucleotides outside the gene matches: 10. The CDR3 extends over 15 amino acids. Per germline, CDR1 LNHDA and CDR2 SQIVND (reference sequence).

This sequence joins TRBV5-4 and TRBJ1-2, with a possible D match to TRBD1 (5 bases). The CDR3 covers 13 residues. Trimming pared 4 bases from V and 8 bases from J, leaving 15 bases between. Germline CDR1 SGHNT, CDR2 YYREEE (reference sequence). The DNA of the CDR3 is TGTGCCAGCAGCCAAGGACGGGGGTGGGGCTACACCTTC. This gives the protein CASSQGRGWGYTF. Combining the CDR3 with reference TRBV5-4 and TRBJ1-2 gives the whole variable domain ETGVTQSPTHLIKTRGQQVTLRCSSQSGHNTVSWYQQALGQGPQFIFQYYREEENGRGNFPPRFSGLQFPNYSSELNVNALELDDSALYLCASSQGRGWGYTFGSGTRLTVV.

The chain carries TRBV30 and TRBJ1-1, with 10 bases that match TRBD1. The V gene's germline CDR1 is GTSNPN and CDR2 SVGIG (reference sequence). This CDR3 contains 15 residues. The V segment lost 2 bases and the J segment 7 bases; nucleotides outside the gene matches: 10. The CDR3 sequence is CAWSQAGQGSVEAFF. CDR3 DNA sequence: TGTGCCTGGAGTCAGGCGGGACAGGGGTCAGTTGAAGCTTTCTTT.

The count of this clone is one. This rearrangement joins TRBV19 to TRBJ1-3; unclear D gene. Trimming stripped 7 bases from V and 0 bases from J, with 10 bases between. The V gene's germline CDR1 is LNHDA and CDR2 SQIVND (reference sequence). This CDR3 spans 14 amino acids. This chain's CDR3 is CASKMSFSGNTIYF. The CDR3 DNA reads TGTGCCAGTAAAATGTCCTTCTCTGGAAACACCATATATTTT. Drawing the rest from reference TRBV19 and TRBJ1-3, the complete variable domain is DGGITQSPKYLFRKEGQNVTLSCEQNLNHDAMYWYRQDPGQGLRLIYYSQIVNDFQKGDIAEGYSVSREKKESFPLTVTSAQKNPTAFYLCASKMSFSGNTIYFGEGSWLTVV.

This chain connects TRBV6-1 to TRBJ2-3; 9 positions agree with TRBD2. The germline V gene encodes CDR1 MNHNS and CDR2 SASEGT. CDR3 size: 16 residues. V dropped 1 base and J dropped 3; count of bases not matched to a gene: 5. CDR3 region: CASSEVGGGATDTQYF. In DNA form, the CDR3 reads TGTGCCAGCAGTGAAGTAGGCGGGGGGGCTACAGATACGCAGTATTTT.

V is TRBV5-1 and J is TRBJ2-1, with 9 bases aligning to TRBD2. CDR3 length: 14 amino acids. Trimming removed 1 base from V and 5 bases from J; junction bases left unmatched: 1. The V gene's germline CDR1 is SGHRS and CDR2 YFSETQ. The CDR3 region has the DNA TGCGCCAGCAGCTTGTCTAGCGGGAACAATGAGCAGTTCTTC. Translation: CASSLSSGNNEQFF.

This clone was observed a single time. V usage is TRBV18 and J usage is TRBJ1-5, with a possible D match to TRBD1 (6 bases). This CDR3 has 17 amino acids. The V end was cut by 0 bases, the J end by 0 bases, with 12 bases between. Germline V gene sequence: CDR1 KGHSH, CDR2 LQKENI. CDR3 loop: CASSPPEGTPSNQPQHF. The DNA for the CDR3 is TGTGCCAGCTCACCACCTGAAGGGACACCTAGCAATCAGCCCCAGCATTTT. The variable domain in full, completed from reference TRBV18 and TRBJ1-5, reads NAGVMQNPRHLVRRRGQEARLRCSPMKGHSHVYWYRQLPEEGLKFMVYLQKENIIDESGMPKERFSAEFPKEGPSILRIQQVVRGDSAAYFCASSPPEGTPSNQPQHFGDGTRLSIL.

The V call is TRBV4-3, the J call TRBJ1-6; no clear D gene. The V gene's germline CDR1 is LGHNA and CDR2 YSLEER. This CDR3 contains 16 residues. Trimming removed 3 bases at V and 7 bases at J, with 16 bases between. The CDR3 spells CASSHGRRYVNSPLHF. In DNA, the CDR3 is TGCGCCAGCAGCCACGGACGGAGGTACGTCAATTCACCCCTCCACTTT.